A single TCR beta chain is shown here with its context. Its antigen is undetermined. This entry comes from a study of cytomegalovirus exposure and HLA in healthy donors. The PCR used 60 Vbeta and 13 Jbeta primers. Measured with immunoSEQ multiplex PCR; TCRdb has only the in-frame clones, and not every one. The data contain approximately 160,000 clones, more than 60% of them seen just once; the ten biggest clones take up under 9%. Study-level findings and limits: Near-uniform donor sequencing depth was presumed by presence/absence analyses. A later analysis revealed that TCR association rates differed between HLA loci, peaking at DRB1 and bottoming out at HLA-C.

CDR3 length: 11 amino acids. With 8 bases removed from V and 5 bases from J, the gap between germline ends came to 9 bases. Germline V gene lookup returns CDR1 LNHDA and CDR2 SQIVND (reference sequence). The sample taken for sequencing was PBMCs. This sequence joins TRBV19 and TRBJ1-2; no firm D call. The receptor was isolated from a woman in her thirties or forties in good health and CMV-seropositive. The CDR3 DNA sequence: TGTGCCAGTGGGCAAGGATATGGCTACACCTTC. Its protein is CASGQGYGYTF.